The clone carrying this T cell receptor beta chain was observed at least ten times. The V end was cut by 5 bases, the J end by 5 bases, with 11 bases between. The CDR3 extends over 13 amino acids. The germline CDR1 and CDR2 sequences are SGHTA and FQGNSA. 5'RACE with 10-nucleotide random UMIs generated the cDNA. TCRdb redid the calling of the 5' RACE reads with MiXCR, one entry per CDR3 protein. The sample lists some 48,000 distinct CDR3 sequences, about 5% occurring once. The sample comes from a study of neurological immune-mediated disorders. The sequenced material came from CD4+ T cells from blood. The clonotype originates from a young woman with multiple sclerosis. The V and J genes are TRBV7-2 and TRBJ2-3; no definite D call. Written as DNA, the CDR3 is TGTGCCAGCAGCCCCCGAATACAAGATACGCAGTATTTT. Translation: CASSPRIQDTQYF.